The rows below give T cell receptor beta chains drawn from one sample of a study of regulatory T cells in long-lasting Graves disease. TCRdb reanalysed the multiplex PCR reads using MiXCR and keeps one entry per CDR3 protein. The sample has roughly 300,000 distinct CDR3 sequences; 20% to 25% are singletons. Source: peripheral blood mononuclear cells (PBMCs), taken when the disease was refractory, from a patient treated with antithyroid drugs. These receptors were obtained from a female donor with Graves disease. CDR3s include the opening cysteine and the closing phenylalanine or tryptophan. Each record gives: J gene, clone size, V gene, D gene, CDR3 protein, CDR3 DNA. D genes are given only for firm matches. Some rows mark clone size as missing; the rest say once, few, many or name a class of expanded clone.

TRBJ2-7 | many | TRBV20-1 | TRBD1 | CSAPARQGGYEQYF | TGCAGTGCCCCAGCTCGACAGGGGGGCTACGAGCAGTACTTC
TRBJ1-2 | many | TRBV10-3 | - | CAISEEGTKGGYTF | TGTGCCATCAGTGAGGAAGGGACCAAGGGTGGCTACACCTTC
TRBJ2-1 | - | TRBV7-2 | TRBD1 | CASSFGTGRNNEQFF | TGTGCCAGCAGCTTCGGGACAGGGCGAAACAATGAGCAGTTCTTC
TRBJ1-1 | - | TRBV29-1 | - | CSVGSSTEAFF | TGCAGCGTTGGGAGTTCCACTGAAGCTTTCTTT
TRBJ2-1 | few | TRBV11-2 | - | CASSLVAGAPRGEFF | TGTGCCAGCAGCTTAGTTGCGGGAGCACCTAGGGGGGAGTTCTTC
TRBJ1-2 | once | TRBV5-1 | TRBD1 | CASRETGTGVGGYTF | TGCGCCAGCAGGGAAACCGGGACAGGAGTGGGCGGCTACACCTTC
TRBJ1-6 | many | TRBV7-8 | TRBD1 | CASSFARFSRGRSSYNSPLHF | TGTGCCAGCAGCTTTGCCCGATTCAGTAGGGGGCGAAGCTCCTATAATTCACCCCTCCACTTT
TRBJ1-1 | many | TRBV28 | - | CASSLLEEVAEAFF | TGTGCCAGCAGTTTATTGGAAGAAGTCGCTGAAGCTTTCTTT
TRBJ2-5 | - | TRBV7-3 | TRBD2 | CASVLAGLQETQYF | TGTGCCAGCGTACTAGCGGGTCTTCAAGAGACCCAGTACTTC
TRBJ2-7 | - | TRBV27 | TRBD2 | CASSISGSTHEQYF | TGTGCCAGCAGCATTAGCGGGAGTACCCACGAGCAGTACTTC
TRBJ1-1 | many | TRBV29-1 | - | CSVGSPEAFF | TGCAGCGTTGGGTCTCCTGAAGCTTTCTTT
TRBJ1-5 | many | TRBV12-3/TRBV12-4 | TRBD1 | CASSLGQGTDYDQPQHF | TGTGCCAGCAGTCTAGGCCAAGGGACAGATTACGATCAGCCCCAGCATTTT
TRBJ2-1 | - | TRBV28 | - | CASSQYGYGRPHNEQFF | TGTGCCAGCAGTCAATACGGGTATGGGAGGCCACACAATGAGCAGTTCTTC
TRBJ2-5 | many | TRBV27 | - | CASSRRSYQETQYF | TGTGCCAGCAGTCGACGGTCGTACCAAGAGACCCAGTACTTC
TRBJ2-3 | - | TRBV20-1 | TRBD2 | CSASSGRAQYF | TGCAGTGCTAGTTCAGGGAGGGCGCAGTATTTT
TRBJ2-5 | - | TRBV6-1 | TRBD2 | CASRGLAGAETQYF | TGTGCCAGCAGGGGACTAGCGGGAGCGGAGACCCAGTACTTC
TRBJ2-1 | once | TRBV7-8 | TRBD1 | CASSLVPGTAYNEQFF | TGTGCCAGCAGCTTAGTCCCCGGGACAGCCTACAATGAGCAGTTCTTC
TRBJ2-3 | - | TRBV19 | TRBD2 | CASSGPSGSLSDTQYF | TGTGCCAGTAGTGGACCTAGCGGGAGTCTTTCAGATACGCAGTATTTT
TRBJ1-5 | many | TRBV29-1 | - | CSVRDNYNQPQHF | TGCAGCGTTAGAGACAACTACAATCAGCCCCAGCATTTT
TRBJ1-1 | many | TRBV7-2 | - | CASSLERDTEAFF | TGTGCCAGCAGCTTAGAGAGGGACACTGAAGCTTTCTTT
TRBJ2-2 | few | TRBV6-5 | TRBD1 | CASSSGQGSGELFF | TGTGCCAGCAGTTCGGGACAGGGTTCCGGGGAGCTGTTTTTT
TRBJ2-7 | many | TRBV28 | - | CASSLVSGPRAEQYF | TGTGCCAGCAGTTTGGTGTCGGGACCGAGGGCCGAGCAGTACTTC
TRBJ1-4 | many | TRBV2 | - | CASRDGQNEKLFF | TGTGCCAGCAGGGACGGCCAAAATGAAAAACTGTTTTTT
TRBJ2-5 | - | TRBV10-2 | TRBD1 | CASSAGQGEETQYF | TGCGCCAGCAGCGCCGGACAGGGGGAAGAGACCCAGTACTTC
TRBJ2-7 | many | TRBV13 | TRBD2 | CASSQMTSGYSYEQYF | TGTGCCAGCAGCCAAATGACTAGCGGTTACTCCTACGAGCAGTACTTC
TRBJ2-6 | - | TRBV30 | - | CAWSDGPPISGANVLTF | TGTGCCTGGAGTGATGGTCCTCCTATCTCTGGGGCCAACGTCCTGACTTTC
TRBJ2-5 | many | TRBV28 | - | CASSVPLEGETQYF | TGTGCCAGCAGTGTCCCACTGGAAGGGGAGACCCAGTACTTC
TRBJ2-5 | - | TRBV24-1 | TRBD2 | CATSGGTSGETQYF | TGTGCCACCAGTGGCGGGACTAGCGGGGAGACCCAGTACTTC
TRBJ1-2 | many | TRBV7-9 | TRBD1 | CAGAWTGEGGYTF | TGTGCCGGAGCCTGGACAGGGGAGGGTGGCTACACCTTC
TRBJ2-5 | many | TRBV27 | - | CASSLGPPRSAYQETQYF | TGTGCCAGCAGTTTGGGGCCCCCTCGTAGCGCATACCAAGAGACCCAGTACTTC
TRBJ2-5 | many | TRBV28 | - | CASSFWDFQETQYF | TGTGCCAGCAGTTTTTGGGACTTTCAAGAGACCCAGTACTTC
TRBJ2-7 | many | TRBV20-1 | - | CSARDTGRESVDEQYF | TGCAGTGCTAGAGATACCGGTCGGGAGTCAGTGGACGAGCAGTACTTC
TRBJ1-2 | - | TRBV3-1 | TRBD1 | CASSPLSGDRGPGYTF | TGTGCCAGCAGCCCCCTATCGGGGGACAGGGGGCCTGGCTACACCTTC
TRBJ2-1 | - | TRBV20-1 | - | CSASGLGVGDEQFF | TGCAGTGCTAGTGGCCTTGGCGTTGGGGACGAGCAGTTCTTC
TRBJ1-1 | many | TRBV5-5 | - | CASSLSQGPEAFF | TGTGCCAGCAGCTTGTCCCAGGGACCTGAAGCTTTCTTT
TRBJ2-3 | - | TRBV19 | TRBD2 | CASSSGGRDTQYF | TGTGCCAGTAGTTCGGGAGGGCGGGATACGCAGTATTTT
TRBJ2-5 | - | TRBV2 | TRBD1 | CASRTRTGGISETQYF | TGTGCCAGCAGGACCAGGACAGGGGGCATTTCGGAGACCCAGTACTTC
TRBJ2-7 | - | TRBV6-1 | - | CASTRDLTYEQYF | TGTGCCAGCACAAGGGACCTCACCTACGAGCAGTACTTC
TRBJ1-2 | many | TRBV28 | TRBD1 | CASIDPDRGYYGYTF | TGTGCCAGCATTGACCCGGACAGGGGTTACTATGGCTACACCTTC
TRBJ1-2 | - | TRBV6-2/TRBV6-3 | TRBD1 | CASSRDRGGGYTF | TGTGCCAGCAGCCGGGACAGGGGCGGCGGCTACACCTTC
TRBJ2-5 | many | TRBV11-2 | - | CASNGPDGTQYF | TGTGCCAGCAACGGCCCGGACGGGACCCAGTACTTC
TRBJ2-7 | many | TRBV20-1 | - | CSARDPQPSYEQYF | TGCAGTGCTAGAGATCCCCAGCCTTCCTACGAGCAGTACTTC